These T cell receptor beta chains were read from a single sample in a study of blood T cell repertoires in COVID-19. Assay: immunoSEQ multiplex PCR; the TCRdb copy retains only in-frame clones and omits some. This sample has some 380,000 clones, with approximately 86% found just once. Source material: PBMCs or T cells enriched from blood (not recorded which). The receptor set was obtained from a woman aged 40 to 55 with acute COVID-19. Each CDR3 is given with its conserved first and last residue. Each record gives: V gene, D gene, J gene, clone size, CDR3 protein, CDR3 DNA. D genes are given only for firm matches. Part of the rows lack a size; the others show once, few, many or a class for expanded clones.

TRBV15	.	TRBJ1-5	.	CATSRDRTAAGNQPQHF	TGTGCCACCAGCAGAGATCGGACAGCGGCCGGCAATCAGCCCCAGCATTTT
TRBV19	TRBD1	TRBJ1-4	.	CASNRGAGEKLFF	TGTGCCAGTAACAGGGGCGCGGGGGAAAAACTGTTTTTT
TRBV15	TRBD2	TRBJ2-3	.	CATEVAGNLDTQYF	TGTGCCACCGAAGTAGCGGGGAACCTTGATACGCAGTATTTT
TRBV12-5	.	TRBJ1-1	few	CASGLVAGGGTEAFF	TGTGCTAGTGGTTTGGTAGCTGGGGGCGGCACTGAAGCTTTCTTT
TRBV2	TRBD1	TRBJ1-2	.	CASRGGTGKSYGYTF	TGTGCCAGCAGGGGAGGGACAGGAAAATCCTATGGCTACACCTTC
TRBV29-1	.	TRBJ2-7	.	CSVLPASSYEQYF	TGCAGCGTTCTCCCCGCTAGCTCCTACGAGCAGTACTTC
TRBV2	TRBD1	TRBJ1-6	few	CASSSTGGPTYNSPLHF	TGTGCCAGCAGTAGTACAGGGGGCCCAACCTATAATTCACCCCTCCACTTT
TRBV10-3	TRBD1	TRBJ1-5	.	CAISGGQGNQPQHF	TGTGCCATCAGTGGCGGACAGGGAAATCAGCCCCAGCATTTT
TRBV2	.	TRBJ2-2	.	CASRGMLGAGELFF	TGTGCCAGCCGAGGGATGTTGGGCGCCGGGGAGCTGTTTTTT
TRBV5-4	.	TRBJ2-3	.	CASSLDPSASTDTQYF	TGTGCCAGCAGCTTGGATCCTAGCGCGAGCACAGATACGCAGTATTTT
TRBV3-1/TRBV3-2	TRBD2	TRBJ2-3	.	CASRLSGGATDTQYF	TGTGCCAGCAGACTCAGCGGGGGTGCCACAGATACGCAGTATTTT
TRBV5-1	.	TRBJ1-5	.	CASSLGQGVEPQHF	TGCGCCAGCAGCTTGGGTCAAGGGGTTGAGCCCCAGCATTTT
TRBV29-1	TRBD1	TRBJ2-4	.	CSVEEKTGTGGPNQYF	TGCAGCGTTGAGGAAAAAACCGGGACAGGGGGCCCCAATCAGTACTTC
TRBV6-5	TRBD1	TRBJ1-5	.	CASSLRTGDQPQHF	TGTGCCAGCTCACTCAGGACAGGGGATCAGCCCCAGCATTTT
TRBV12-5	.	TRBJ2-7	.	CASGFPDRTEQYF	TGTGCTAGTGGTTTTCCAGACAGAACCGAGCAGTACTTC
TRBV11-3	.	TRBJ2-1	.	CASSFDSPSNEQFF	TGTGCCAGCAGCTTTGACTCCCCCAGCAATGAGCAGTTCTTC
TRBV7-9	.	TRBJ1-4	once	CASSPGATNEKLFF	TGTGCCAGCAGCCCGGGGGCAACTAATGAAAAACTGTTTTTT
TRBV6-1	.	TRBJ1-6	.	CASSEVGYRGGESPLHF	TGTGCCAGCAGTGAAGTCGGGTATCGAGGAGGTGAATCACCCCTCCACTTT
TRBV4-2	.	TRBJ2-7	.	CASSQGPSTYEQYF	TGTGCCAGCAGCCAAGGACCTAGCACCTACGAGCAGTACTTC
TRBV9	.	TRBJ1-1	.	CASSVATGRTEAFF	TGTGCCAGCAGCGTAGCTACAGGAAGGACTGAAGCTTTCTTT
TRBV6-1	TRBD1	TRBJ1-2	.	CASSVGRGPTNYGYTF	TGTGCCAGCAGTGTAGGCAGGGGGCCTACTAACTATGGCTACACCTTC
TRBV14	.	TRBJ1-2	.	CASSQDLQYGYTF	TGTGCCAGCAGCCAAGATTTACAGTATGGCTACACCTTC
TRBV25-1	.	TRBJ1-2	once	CASSEYRANYGYTF	TGTGCCAGCAGTGAATACAGGGCGAACTATGGCTACACCTTC
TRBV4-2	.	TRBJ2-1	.	CASSQDDRLGAYNEQFF	TGTGCCAGCAGCCAAGATGACCGACTCGGAGCCTACAATGAGCAGTTCTTC
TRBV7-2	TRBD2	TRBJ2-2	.	CASSLALPGLAGGPGGELFF	TGTGCCAGCAGCTTAGCACTCCCTGGGCTAGCGGGGGGGCCCGGCGGGGAGCTGTTTTTT
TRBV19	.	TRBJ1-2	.	CASSIGGEFNYGYTF	TGTGCCAGTAGTATTGGAGGGGAATTTAACTATGGCTACACCTTC
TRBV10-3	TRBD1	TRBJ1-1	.	CAIRGRQGGTEAFF	TGTGCCATCAGAGGAAGACAGGGAGGCACTGAAGCTTTCTTT
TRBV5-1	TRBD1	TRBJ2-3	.	CASSTDRVTLRTDTQYF	TGCGCCAGCAGCACCGACAGGGTCACACTTCGCACAGATACGCAGTATTTT
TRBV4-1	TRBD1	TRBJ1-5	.	CGPGQGRNQPQHF	TGCGGGCCTGGACAGGGCCGAAATCAGCCCCAGCATTTT
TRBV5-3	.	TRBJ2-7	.	CARGLSEQYF	TGTGCCAGGGGACTTTCTGAGCAGTACTTC
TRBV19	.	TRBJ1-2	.	CASSILEGRGYGYTF	TGTGCCAGCTCAATTCTTGAGGGACGGGGGTATGGCTACACCTTC
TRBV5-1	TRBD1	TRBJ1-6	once	CASSFGPDRGNSPLHF	TGCGCCAGCAGCTTCGGCCCAGACAGGGGCAATTCACCCCTCCACTTT
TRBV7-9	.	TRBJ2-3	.	CASSPGGLAQYF	TGTGCCAGCAGCCCCGGCGGTCTTGCGCAGTATTTT
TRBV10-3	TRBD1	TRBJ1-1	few	CAISEGGTGLDEAFF	TGTGCCATCAGTGAAGGGGGGACAGGGCTGGATGAAGCTTTCTTT
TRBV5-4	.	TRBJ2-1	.	CASSPSTGPYNEQFF	TGTGCCAGCAGCCCGTCGACAGGACCCTACAATGAGCAGTTCTTC
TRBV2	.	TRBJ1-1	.	CASRRGNEAFF	TGTGCCAGCAGGAGGGGGAATGAAGCTTTCTTT
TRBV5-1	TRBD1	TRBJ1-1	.	CASSLRQGDTEAFF	TGCGCCAGCAGCTTGAGACAGGGTGACACTGAAGCTTTCTTT
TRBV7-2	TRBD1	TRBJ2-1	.	CASRREQGVVNEQFF	TGTGCCAGCAGGAGGGAACAGGGGGTGGTGAATGAGCAGTTCTTC
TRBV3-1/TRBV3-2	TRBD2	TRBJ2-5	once	CASSQGTSGGAGETQYF	TGTGCCAGCAGCCAAGGGACTAGCGGGGGGGCCGGGGAGACCCAGTACTTC
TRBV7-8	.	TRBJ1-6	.	CASSLAAGNSPLHF	TGTGCCAGCAGCTTAGCGGCAGGCAATTCACCCCTCCACTTT
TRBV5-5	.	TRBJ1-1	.	CASSLGTAAEAFF	TGTGCCAGCAGCTTGGGCACAGCGGCGGAAGCTTTCTTT
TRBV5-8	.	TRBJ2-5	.	CASSDLEETQYF	TGTGCCAGCAGTGATCTAGAAGAGACCCAGTACTTC
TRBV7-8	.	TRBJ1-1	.	CASSLDLGRVGEAFF	TGTGCCAGCAGCTTAGATCTGGGCAGGGTCGGTGAAGCTTTCTTT
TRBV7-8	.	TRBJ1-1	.	CASLMTGSNTEAFF	TGTGCCAGTTTGATGACAGGATCGAACACTGAAGCTTTCTTT
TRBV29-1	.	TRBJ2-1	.	CSVDKGLLNEQFF	TGCAGCGTTGATAAAGGACTTCTCAATGAGCAGTTCTTC
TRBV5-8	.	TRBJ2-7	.	CASSLAQYEQYF	TGTGCCAGCAGCTTGGCTCAGTACGAGCAGTACTTC
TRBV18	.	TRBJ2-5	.	CASSPGNGQQETQYF	TGTGCCAGCTCACCGGGAAATGGACAGCAAGAGACCCAGTACTTC
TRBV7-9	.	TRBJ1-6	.	CASSSGRPDNNSPLHF	TGTGCCAGCAGCTCCGGACGGCCGGACAATAATTCACCCCTCCACTTT
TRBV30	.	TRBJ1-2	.	CAWSQGRYYGYTF	TGTGCCTGGAGTCAGGGCAGGTACTATGGCTACACCTTC
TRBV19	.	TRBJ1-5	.	CASSFGDQPQHF	TGTGCCAGTAGTTTCGGGGATCAGCCCCAGCATTTT
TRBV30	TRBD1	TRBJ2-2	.	CAGWDRGPTGELFF	TGTGCTGGATGGGACAGGGGGCCCACCGGGGAGCTGTTTTTT
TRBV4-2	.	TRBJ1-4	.	CASSQSGFEVFF	TGTGCCAGCAGCCAAAGTGGATTTGAGGTGTTTTTT
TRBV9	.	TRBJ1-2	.	CASSVDGHNYGYTF	TGTGCCAGCAGCGTAGACGGACACAACTATGGCTACACCTTC
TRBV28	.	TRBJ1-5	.	CASSLLRIRNQPQHF	TGTGCCAGCAGTTTACTCCGCATCCGGAATCAGCCCCAGCATTTT